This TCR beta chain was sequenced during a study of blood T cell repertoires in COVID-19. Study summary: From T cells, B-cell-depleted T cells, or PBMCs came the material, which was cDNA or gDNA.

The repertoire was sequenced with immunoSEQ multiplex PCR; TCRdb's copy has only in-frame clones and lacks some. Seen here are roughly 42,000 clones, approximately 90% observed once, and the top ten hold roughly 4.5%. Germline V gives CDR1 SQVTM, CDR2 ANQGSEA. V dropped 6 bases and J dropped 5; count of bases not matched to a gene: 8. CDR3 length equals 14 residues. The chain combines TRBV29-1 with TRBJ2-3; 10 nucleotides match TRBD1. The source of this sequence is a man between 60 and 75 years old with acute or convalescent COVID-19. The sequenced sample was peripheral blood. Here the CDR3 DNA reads TGCAGCGTGGGGAGACAGGGGGCGGGAGATACGCAGTATTTT. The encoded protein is CSVGRQGAGDTQYF.